These 24 T cell receptor beta chains came from one sample sequenced in a study of T and B cells in COVID-19 patients. Multiplex PCR with BIOMED2 TRB-A/B primer pools amplified TRB rearrangements. TCRdb reanalysed the multiplex PCR reads using MiXCR and keeps one entry per CDR3 protein. The sample carries about 16,000 distinct CDR3 sequences, about a quarter recorded once. Each TRB amplification used roughly 220-550 ng of genomic DNA from blood. The source material was blood. The source is a human donor who had recovered from COVID-19.

The chain couples TRBV29-1 to TRBJ2-1; 9 bases match TRBD2. Germline loops: CDR1 SQVTM, CDR2 ANQGSEA. The CDR3 loop spans 16 amino acids. J lost 7 bases, V lost 1 base, and 11 bases had no gene match. The CDR3 reads CSVEVRRAGGPNEQFF. DNA of the CDR3: TGCAGCGTTGAAGTGAGAAGGGCGGGGGGGCCGAATGAGCAGTTCTTC.

This clonotype was detected many times. This sequence joins TRBV29-1 and TRBJ1-3; tentative D call: TRBD1 (5 bases). Germline CDR1 reads SQVTM; CDR2 reads ANQGSEA. CDR3 size: 16 residues. The V and J ends lost 7 bases and 4 bases respectively, with 23 bases between them. CDR3 DNA sequence: TGCAGCGCCGAAGGGGTTGGGGGTCTGGGCGGAAACACCATATATTTT. It codes for CSAEGVGGLGGNTIYF.

Many counts were recorded for this clonotype. The chain has TRBV11-1 and TRBJ1-6; no clear D. The CDR3 runs 16 residues. V lost 1 base and J 0 bases, leaving 7 bases between the germline ends. Germline-derived CDR1 and CDR2 are SGHAT and FQDESV (reference sequence). CDR3 in DNA: TGTGCCAGCAGCTTAGGACGTAGCTCCTATAATTCACCCCTCCACTTT. It specifies CASSLGRSSYNSPLHF.

This clonotype was picked up many times. V usage is TRBV19 and J usage is TRBJ2-5, with 7 bases matching TRBD2. The J segment lost 2 bases and the V segment lost 2 bases, leaving 8 bases of the junction unmatched. Germline V gene sequence: CDR1 LNHDA, CDR2 SQIVND (reference sequence). This CDR3 has 16 amino acids. Here the CDR3 DNA reads TGTGCCAGTAGTATAAATGGGGCTAGCGGACAAGAGACCCAGTACTTC. This translates into CASSINGASGQETQYF.

A few counts support this clonotype. The chain links TRBV14 to TRBJ2-7; D unclear. CDR1 is SGHDN and CDR2 is FVKESK in the germline V gene. CDR3 size: 13 residues. V gave up 3 bases and J gave up 10 bases, with 16 bases separating them. This CDR3 is CASSHKGPWGQYF. The CDR3 DNA reads as TGTGCCAGCAGCCATAAAGGACCTTGGGGACAGTACTTC.

The CDR3 DNA follows: TGTGCCAGCGGCAGATTCGGGCCCCAGCATTTT. This sequence encodes CASGRFGPQHF. The rearrangement uses TRBV27 and TRBJ1-5; D is ambiguous. The V end was cut by 8 bases, the J end by 9 bases, with 11 bases between. This CDR3 comprises 11 residues. CDR1 is MNHEY and CDR2 is SMNVEV in the germline V gene (reference sequence).

The V and J genes are TRBV19 and TRBJ2-3; 7 bases align to TRBD2. CDR3 length: 15 residues. Germline trimming cut 1 base from V and 4 bases from J; bases unmatched to any gene: 5. The V gene's germline CDR1 is LNHDA and CDR2 SQIVND (reference sequence). The CDR3 coding sequence is TGTGCCAGTAGTATAGGTGGGAGCGGGGCAGATACGCAGTATTTT. It translates to CASSIGGSGADTQYF. Together with reference TRBV19 and TRBJ2-3, the CDR3 gives the full variable domain: DGGITQSPKYLFRKEGQNVTLSCEQNLNHDAMYWYRQDPGQGLRLIYYSQIVNDFQKGDIAEGYSVSREKKESFPLTVTSAQKNPTAFYLCASSIGGSGADTQYFGPGTRLTVL.

The genes are TRBV7-9 and TRBJ2-5, with D perhaps matching TRBD1 or TRBD2 (5 bases each). Trimming took off 7 bases at V and 5 bases at J, with 14 bases between the two ends. Germline CDR1 reads SEHNR; CDR2 reads FQNEAQ (reference sequence). This CDR3 has 13 amino acids. CDR3 amino acids: CASTGTGGETQYF. CDR3 DNA sequence: TGTGCCAGCACCGGAACAGGCGGGGAGACCCAGTACTTC.

This clonotype has only a few counts. CDR3 protein: CAVGREYTGELFF. The CDR3 DNA follows: TGTGCCGTCGGCAGGGAGTATACCGGGGAGCTGTTTTTT. The gene calls are TRBV5-4 and TRBJ2-2, with D perhaps being TRBD1 or TRBD2 (5 bases each). This CDR3 is 13 amino acids long. Germline V lookup: CDR1 SGHNT, CDR2 YYREEE (reference sequence). Trimming took 10 bases from V and 5 from J, leaving 15 bases between them.

This clonotype was seen repeatedly, ten times or more. The chain uses TRBV27 and TRBJ2-1, with 10 bases aligning to TRBD2. After removal of 3 bases from V and 6 bases from J, the junction contained 5 bases not matched to a gene. Germline assignment: CDR1 MNHEY and CDR2 SMNVEV (reference sequence). This CDR3 spans 15 amino acids. The CDR3 region is CASSFPGLAVNEQFF. CDR3 nucleotides: TGTGCCAGCAGTTTTCCTGGACTAGCGGTCAATGAGCAGTTCTTC.

A remark on this clonotype: The CDR3 does not close with the conserved phenylalanine or tryptophan, likely indicating a read error. J is TRBJ2-7 and V is TRBV12-3 or TRBV12-4, with 10 bases matching TRBD1. The junction had 12 bases not matched to a gene; V was cut back by 4 bases and J by 0 bases. This CDR3 has 18 amino acids. CDR3 protein: CASSSSGWDRGYSYEQYL. The CDR3 bases are TGTGCCAGCAGTTCGTCGGGTTGGGACAGGGGTTACTCCTACGAGCAGTACCTC.

A remark on this clonotype: A much larger clone differs by one base, so this may be a read error. The chain joins TRBV6-5 to TRBJ2-7; tentative D call: TRBD2 (6 bases). The CDR3 length is 13 residues. Germline assignment: CDR1 MNHEY and CDR2 SVGAGI. The CDR3 region has the DNA TGTGTCAGCCGGGACTTTAACACCTACGAGCAGTACTTC. It yields the protein CVSRDFNTYEQYF.

The CDR3 DNA reads as TGTGCCAGTAGTATAAGGCGGGACTCTGTTAGTCGCCAGCCCCAGCATTTT. It specifies CASSIRRDSVSRQPQHF. The rearrangement joins TRBV19 to TRBJ1-5, with a weak D call TRBD1 (5 bases). CDR1 is LNHDA and CDR2 is SQIVND in the germline V gene (reference sequence). Trimming cost V 2 bases and J 7 bases, with 21 bases left between them. The CDR3 contains 17 residues. The whole variable domain, remainder taken from reference TRBV19 and TRBJ1-5, is DGGITQSPKYLFRKEGQNVTLSCEQNLNHDAMYWYRQDPGQGLRLIYYSQIVNDFQKGDIAEGYSVSREKKESFPLTVTSAQKNPTAFYLCASSIRRDSVSRQPQHFGDGTRLSIL.

This clonotype was seen a few times. CDR3: CSARGGLAYEQYF. The CDR3 DNA reads as TGCAGTGCTAGAGGTGGGTTGGCCTACGAGCAGTACTTC. The chain joins TRBV20-1 to TRBJ2-7; no clear D gene. Germline CDR1 reads DFQATT; CDR2 reads SNEGSKA (reference sequence). Trimming removed 1 base at V and 2 bases at J, with 9 bases between. This CDR3 spans 13 amino acids.

The chain has TRBV5-1 and TRBJ1-3, with D uncertain. Germline V gives CDR1 SGHRS, CDR2 YFSETQ. The CDR3 has 16 amino acids. Trimming left V 4 bases short and J 2 bases short, with 16 bases between. CDR3 coding DNA: TGCGCCAGCAGCGGATCAAGCACTCTGACTGGAAACACCATATATTTT. Translation: CASSGSSTLTGNTIYF.

The sample holds many counts of this clonotype. The chain combines TRBV12-3 or TRBV12-4 with TRBJ1-2, with D possibly TRBD1 on 5 matching bases. V was cut by 5 bases and J by 0 bases, with 10 bases left in between. This CDR3 spans 14 amino acids. DNA of the CDR3: TGTGCCAGCAGTCCGACAGCCTCTAACTATGGCTACACCTTC. It translates to CASSPTASNYGYTF.

This clonotype was counted only a few times. The rearrangement uses TRBV11-1 and TRBJ2-1, with 11 nucleotides matching TRBD2. This CDR3 is 15 amino acids long. Germline CDR1 SGHAT, CDR2 FQDESV (reference sequence). J was trimmed by 10 bases and V by 4 bases; bases with no gene match: 9. In DNA form, the CDR3 reads TGTGCCAGCAGCTCCGTAGCGGGAGGGACACAGGAGCAGTTCTTC. Translated: CASSSVAGGTQEQFF.

The chain couples TRBV27 to TRBJ1-6; 8 bases line up with TRBD1. The trim removed 6 bases at V and 3 bases at J, leaving 7 bases unmatched. CDR1 is MNHEY, CDR2 SMNVEV, per germline (reference sequence). This CDR3 spans 16 amino acids. CDR3 sequence: CASRLQGVNYNSPLHF. Written as DNA, the CDR3 is TGTGCCAGCAGGTTACAGGGGGTGAACTATAATTCACCCCTCCACTTT.

The chain employs TRBV7-2 and TRBJ2-2; no definite D call. V lost 5 bases and J 1 base, leaving 17 bases between the germline ends. The CDR3 has 17 residues. The germline V gene has CDR1 SGHTA and CDR2 FQGNSA. CDR3 coding DNA: TGTGCCAGCAGCCAAGCGCTTCGTCCCGGGAACACCGGGGAGCTGTTTTTT. This gives the protein CASSQALRPGNTGELFF.

This clonotype is termed medium-sized (0.01 to 0.1%). The rearrangement uses TRBV5-5 and TRBJ2-5; D call uncertain. This CDR3 has 13 residues. V was shortened by 0 bases and J by 2 bases, with 5 bases between the two germline ends. CDR1 SGHKS and CDR2 YYEKEE come from the germline V gene (reference sequence). CDR3 DNA sequence: TGTGCCAGCAGCTTGGGAGGACAAGAGACCCAGTACTTC. Its translation: CASSLGGQETQYF.

This chain uses TRBV7-6 with TRBJ2-1; D is perhaps TRBD1 (6 bases). This CDR3 contains 17 residues. Germline assignment: CDR1 SGHVS and CDR2 FNYEAQ. Trimming stripped 4 bases from V and 0 bases from J, with 16 bases between. The CDR3 sequence: CASSYQYGGRSYNEQFF. The CDR3 DNA is TGTGCCAGCAGCTATCAGTATGGGGGCCGCTCCTACAATGAGCAGTTCTTC.

This clonotype is medium-sized (0.01 to 0.1%). This chain joins TRBV19 and TRBJ2-5, with TRBD2 as a possible D gene (6 bases). V was trimmed by 1 base and J by 0 bases, leaving 9 bases between them. CDR3 length equals 15 residues. Germline V gives CDR1 LNHDA, CDR2 SQIVND (reference sequence). DNA of the CDR3: TGTGCCAGTAGTATAGGGGGGACTTACCAAGAGACCCAGTACTTC. Translated: CASSIGGTYQETQYF.

This clonotype has only a few counts. The CDR3 loop is CASSRRPGFREEQYF. CDR3 coding DNA: TGTGCCAGCAGCAGAAGACCTGGGTTTCGGGAAGAGCAGTACTTC. The chain uses TRBV7-2 and TRBJ2-7, with a tentative D call TRBD2 (5 bases). In germline, CDR1 is SGHTA, CDR2 FQGNSA. V lost 5 bases, J lost 7 bases, and 21 bases lay in between. This CDR3 region has 15 residues.

This clonotype was observed at least ten times. The chain employs TRBV19 and TRBJ2-6; no clear D. The germline gives CDR1 LNHDA, CDR2 SQIVND (reference sequence). The CDR3 sequence is 15 residues long. The V and J ends lost 5 bases and 2 bases respectively, with 10 bases between them. For the CDR3, the DNA is TGTGCCAGTAGTCGAGACGGAGCTGGGGCCAACGTCCTGACTTTC. Translating it yields CASSRDGAGANVLTF.